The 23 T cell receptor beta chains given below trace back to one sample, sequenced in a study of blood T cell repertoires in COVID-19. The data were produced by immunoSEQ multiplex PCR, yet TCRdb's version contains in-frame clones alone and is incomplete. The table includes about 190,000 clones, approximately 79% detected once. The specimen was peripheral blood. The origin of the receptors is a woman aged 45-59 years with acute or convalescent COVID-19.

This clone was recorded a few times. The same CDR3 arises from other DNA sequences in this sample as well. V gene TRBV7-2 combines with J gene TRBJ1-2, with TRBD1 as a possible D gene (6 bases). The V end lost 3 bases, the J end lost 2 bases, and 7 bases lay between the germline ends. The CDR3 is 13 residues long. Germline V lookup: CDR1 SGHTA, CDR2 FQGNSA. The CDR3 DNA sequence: TGTGCCAGCAGCTTTACAGGGAACTATGGCTACACCTTC. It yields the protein CASSFTGNYGYTF.

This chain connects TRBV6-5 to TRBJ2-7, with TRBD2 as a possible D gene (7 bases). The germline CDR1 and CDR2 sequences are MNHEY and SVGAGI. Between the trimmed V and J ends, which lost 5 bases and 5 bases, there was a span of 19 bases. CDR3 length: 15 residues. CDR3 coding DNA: TGTGCCAGCAGTCTGGGGGGGGTCTCAGGGGACGAGCAGTACTTC. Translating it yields CASSLGGVSGDEQYF.

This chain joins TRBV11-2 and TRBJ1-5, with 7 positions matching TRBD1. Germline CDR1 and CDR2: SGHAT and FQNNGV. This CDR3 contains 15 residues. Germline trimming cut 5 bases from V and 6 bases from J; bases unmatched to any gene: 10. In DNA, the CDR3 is TGTGCCAGCAGCGCGACGACAGGGATGAGTCAGCCCCAGCATTTT. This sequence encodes CASSATTGMSQPQHF.

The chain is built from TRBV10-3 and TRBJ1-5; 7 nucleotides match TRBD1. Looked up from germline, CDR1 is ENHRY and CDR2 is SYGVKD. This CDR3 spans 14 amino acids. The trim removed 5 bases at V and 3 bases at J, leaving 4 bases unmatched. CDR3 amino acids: CAISQTGTNQPQHF. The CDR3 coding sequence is TGTGCCATCAGTCAGACAGGGACCAATCAGCCCCAGCATTTT.

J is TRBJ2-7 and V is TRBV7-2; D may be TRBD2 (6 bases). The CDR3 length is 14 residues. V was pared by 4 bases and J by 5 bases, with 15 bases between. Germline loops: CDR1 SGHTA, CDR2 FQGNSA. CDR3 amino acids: CASSSRTPGDEQYF. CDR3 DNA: TGTGCCAGCAGCTCCAGGACCCCGGGGGACGAGCAGTACTTC.

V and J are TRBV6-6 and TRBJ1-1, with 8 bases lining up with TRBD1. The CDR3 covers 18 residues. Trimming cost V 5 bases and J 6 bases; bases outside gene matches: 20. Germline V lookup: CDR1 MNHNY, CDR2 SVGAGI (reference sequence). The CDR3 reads CASSPRGRDTSLISEAFF. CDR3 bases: TGTGCCAGCAGTCCCAGGGGGCGGGACACCAGTCTGATATCTGAAGCTTTCTTT.

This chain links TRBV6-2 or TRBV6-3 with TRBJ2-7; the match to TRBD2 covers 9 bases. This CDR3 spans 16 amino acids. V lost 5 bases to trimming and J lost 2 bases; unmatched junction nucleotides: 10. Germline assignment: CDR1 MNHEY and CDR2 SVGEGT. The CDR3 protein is CASSDPEREVTYEQYF. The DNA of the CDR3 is TGTGCCAGCAGTGACCCGGAGCGGGAGGTCACCTACGAGCAGTACTTC.

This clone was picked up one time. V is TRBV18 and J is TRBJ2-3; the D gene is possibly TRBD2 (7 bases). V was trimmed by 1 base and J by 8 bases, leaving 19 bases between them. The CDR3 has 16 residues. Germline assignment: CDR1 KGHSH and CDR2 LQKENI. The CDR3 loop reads CASSPRGGRAESTQYF. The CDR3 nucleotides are TGTGCCAGCTCACCACGGGGGGGCAGGGCGGAAAGTACGCAGTATTTT. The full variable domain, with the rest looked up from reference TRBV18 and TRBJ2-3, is NAGVMQNPRHLVRRRGQEARLRCSPMKGHSHVYWYRQLPEEGLKFMVYLQKENIIDESGMPKERFSAEFPKEGPSILRIQQVVRGDSAAYFCASSPRGGRAESTQYFGPGTRLTVL.

The CDR3 sequence: CASSPRDSSYNEQFF. The DNA of the CDR3 is TGTGCCAGCAGCCCCCGGGACTCCTCCTACAATGAGCAGTTCTTC. The V call is TRBV11-2, the J call TRBJ2-1; TRBD2 is a possible D gene (6 bases). The CDR3 runs 15 residues. Germline assignment: CDR1 SGHAT and CDR2 FQNNGV. V lost 5 bases, J lost 0 bases, and 11 bases lay in between.

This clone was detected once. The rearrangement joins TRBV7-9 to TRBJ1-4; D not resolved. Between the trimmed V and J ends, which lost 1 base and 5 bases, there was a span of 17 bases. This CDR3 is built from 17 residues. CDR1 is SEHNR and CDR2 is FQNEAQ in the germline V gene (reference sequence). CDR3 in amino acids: CASSLDQTPSVNEKLFF. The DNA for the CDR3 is TGTGCCAGCAGCTTAGATCAGACGCCCAGCGTAAATGAAAAACTGTTTTTT. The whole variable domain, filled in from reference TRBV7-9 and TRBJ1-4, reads DTGVSQNPRHKITKRGQNVTFRCDPISEHNRLYWYRQTLGQGPEFLTYFQNEAQLEKSRLLSDRFSAERPKGSFSTLEIQRTEQGDSAMYLCASSLDQTPSVNEKLFFGSGTQLSVL.

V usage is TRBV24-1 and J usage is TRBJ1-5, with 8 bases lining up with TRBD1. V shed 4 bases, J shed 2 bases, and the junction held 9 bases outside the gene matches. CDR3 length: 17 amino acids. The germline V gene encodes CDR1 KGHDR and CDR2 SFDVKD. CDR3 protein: CATSEAAGGSGNQPQHF. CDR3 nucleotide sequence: TGTGCCACCAGTGAGGCTGCAGGGGGCTCAGGCAATCAGCCCCAGCATTTT.

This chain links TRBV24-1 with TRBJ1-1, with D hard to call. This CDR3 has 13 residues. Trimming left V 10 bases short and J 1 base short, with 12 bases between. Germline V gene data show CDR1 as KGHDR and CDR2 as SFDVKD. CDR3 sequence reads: CATAGSWNTEAFF. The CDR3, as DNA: TGTGCCACTGCGGGGTCATGGAACACTGAAGCTTTCTTT.

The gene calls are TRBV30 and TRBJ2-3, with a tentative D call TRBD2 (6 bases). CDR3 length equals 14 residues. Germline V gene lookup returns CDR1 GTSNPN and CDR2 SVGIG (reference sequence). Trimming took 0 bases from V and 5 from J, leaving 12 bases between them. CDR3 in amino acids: CAWSVRAGGDTQYF. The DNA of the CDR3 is TGTGCCTGGAGTGTACGGGCCGGGGGAGATACGCAGTATTTT.

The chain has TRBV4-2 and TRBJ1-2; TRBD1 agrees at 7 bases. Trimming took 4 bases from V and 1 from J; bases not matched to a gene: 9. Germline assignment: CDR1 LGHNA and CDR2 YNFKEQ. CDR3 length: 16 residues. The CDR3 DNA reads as TGTGCCAGCAGCCGGGCTGGGACAGAGCTTAACTATGGCTACACCTTC. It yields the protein CASSRAGTELNYGYTF.

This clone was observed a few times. CDR3 DNA: TGTGCCACAGGGGACAGGCTTGATAGCAATCAGCCCCAGCATTTT. Its translation: CATGDRLDSNQPQHF. The rearrangement joins TRBV19 to TRBJ1-5; 8 nucleotides align to TRBD1. The length of the CDR3 is 15 residues. The trim removed 10 bases at V and 0 bases at J, leaving 8 bases unmatched. Germline lookup yields CDR1 LNHDA and CDR2 SQIVND (reference sequence).

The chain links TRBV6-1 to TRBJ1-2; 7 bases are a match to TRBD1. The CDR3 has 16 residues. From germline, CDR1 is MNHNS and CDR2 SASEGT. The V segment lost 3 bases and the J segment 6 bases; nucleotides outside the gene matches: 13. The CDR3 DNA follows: TGTGCCAGCAGTGACACAATAGCCACAGGGGTTGATGGCTACACCTTC. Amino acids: CASSDTIATGVDGYTF.

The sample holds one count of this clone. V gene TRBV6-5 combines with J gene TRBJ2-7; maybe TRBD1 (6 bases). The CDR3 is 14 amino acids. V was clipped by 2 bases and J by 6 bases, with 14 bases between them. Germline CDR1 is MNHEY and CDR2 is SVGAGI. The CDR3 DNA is TGTGCCAGCAGTTACAAACAGGGAATGGCCGAGCAGTACTTC. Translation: CASSYKQGMAEQYF.

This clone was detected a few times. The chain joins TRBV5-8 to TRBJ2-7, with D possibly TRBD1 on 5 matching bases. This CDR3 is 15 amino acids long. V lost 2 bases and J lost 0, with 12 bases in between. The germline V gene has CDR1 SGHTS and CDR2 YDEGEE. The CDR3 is CASSFLAGFSYEQYF. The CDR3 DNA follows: TGTGCCAGCAGCTTTCTGGCAGGGTTCTCCTACGAGCAGTACTTC.

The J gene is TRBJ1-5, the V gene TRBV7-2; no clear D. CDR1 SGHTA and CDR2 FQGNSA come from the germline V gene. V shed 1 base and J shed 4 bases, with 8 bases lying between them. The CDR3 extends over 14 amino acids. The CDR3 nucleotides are TGTGCCAGCAGCTTAGATCCCTCTAATCAGCCCCAGCATTTT. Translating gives CASSLDPSNQPQHF. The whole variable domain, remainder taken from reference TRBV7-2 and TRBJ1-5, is GAGVSQSPSNKVTEKGKDVELRCDPISGHTALYWYRQSLGQGLEFLIYFQGNSAPDKSGLPSDRFSAERTGGSVSTLTIQRTQQEDSAVYLCASSLDPSNQPQHFGDGTRLSIL.

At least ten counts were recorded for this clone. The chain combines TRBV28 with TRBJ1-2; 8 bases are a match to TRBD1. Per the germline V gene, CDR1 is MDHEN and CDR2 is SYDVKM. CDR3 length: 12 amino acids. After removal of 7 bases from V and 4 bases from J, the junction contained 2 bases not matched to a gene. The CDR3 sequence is CASKTGVYGYTF. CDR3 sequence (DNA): TGTGCCAGCAAGACAGGGGTCTATGGCTACACCTTC.

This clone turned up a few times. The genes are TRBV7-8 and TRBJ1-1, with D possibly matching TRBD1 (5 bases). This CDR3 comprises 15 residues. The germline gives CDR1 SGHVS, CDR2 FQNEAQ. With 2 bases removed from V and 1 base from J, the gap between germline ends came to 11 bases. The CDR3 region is CASSLMGQGNTEAFF. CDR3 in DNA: TGTGCCAGCAGCTTAATGGGGCAGGGGAACACTGAAGCTTTCTTT.

Here the CDR3 DNA reads TGTGCCAGCAGCCTCCCTCCCGGGGGTAAAGATACGCAGTATTTT. As protein: CASSLPPGGKDTQYF. The rearrangement links TRBV6-5 to TRBJ2-3, with a possible D match to TRBD2 (6 bases). CDR3 length equals 15 residues. The germline CDR1 and CDR2 sequences are MNHEY and SVGAGI. With 6 bases removed from V and 5 bases from J, the gap between germline ends came to 18 bases.

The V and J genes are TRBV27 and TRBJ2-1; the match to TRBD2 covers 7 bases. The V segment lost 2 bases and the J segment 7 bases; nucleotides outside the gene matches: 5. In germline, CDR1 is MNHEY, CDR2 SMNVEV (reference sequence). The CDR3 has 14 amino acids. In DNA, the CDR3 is TGTGCCAGCAGTTTAGCGGGGGTTAGGAATGAGCAGTTCTTC. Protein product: CASSLAGVRNEQFF.